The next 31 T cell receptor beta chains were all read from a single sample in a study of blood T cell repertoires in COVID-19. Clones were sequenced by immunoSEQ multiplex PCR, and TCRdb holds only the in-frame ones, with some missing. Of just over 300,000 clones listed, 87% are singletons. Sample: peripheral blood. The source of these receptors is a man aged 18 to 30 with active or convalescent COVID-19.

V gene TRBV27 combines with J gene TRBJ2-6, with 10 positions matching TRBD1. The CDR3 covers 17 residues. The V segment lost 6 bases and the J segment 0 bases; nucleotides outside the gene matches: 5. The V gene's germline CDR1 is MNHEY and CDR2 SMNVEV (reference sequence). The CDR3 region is CASRGTGAYSGANVLTF. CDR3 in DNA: TGTGCCAGCAGAGGGACAGGGGCTTACTCTGGGGCCAACGTCCTGACTTTC.

The CDR3 DNA sequence: TGTGCCAGCAGCTTATCTCGCTACAATGAGCAGTTCTTC. This gives the protein CASSLSRYNEQFF. The V call is TRBV7-9, the J call TRBJ2-1; no firm D call. This CDR3 contains 13 residues. V lost 2 bases, J lost 3 bases, and 5 bases lay in between. Per the germline V gene, CDR1 is SEHNR and CDR2 is FQNEAQ (reference sequence).

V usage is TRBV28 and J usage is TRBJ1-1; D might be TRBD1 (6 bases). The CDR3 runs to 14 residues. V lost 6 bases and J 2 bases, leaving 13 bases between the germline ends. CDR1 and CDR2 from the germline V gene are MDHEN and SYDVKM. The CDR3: CASSVGQRNTEAFF. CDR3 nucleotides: TGTGCCAGCAGCGTAGGACAGAGAAACACTGAAGCTTTCTTT.

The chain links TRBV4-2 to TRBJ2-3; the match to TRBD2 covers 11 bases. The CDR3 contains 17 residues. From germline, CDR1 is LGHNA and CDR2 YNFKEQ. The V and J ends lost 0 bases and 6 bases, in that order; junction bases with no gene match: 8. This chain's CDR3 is CASSQDPLAGGADTQYF. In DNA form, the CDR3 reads TGTGCCAGCAGCCAAGATCCCCTAGCGGGAGGAGCTGATACGCAGTATTTT.

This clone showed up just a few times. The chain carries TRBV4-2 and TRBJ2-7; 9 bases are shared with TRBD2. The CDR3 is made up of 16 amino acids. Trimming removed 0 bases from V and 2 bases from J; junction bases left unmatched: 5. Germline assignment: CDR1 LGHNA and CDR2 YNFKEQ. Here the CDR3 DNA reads TGTGCCAGCAGCCAAGATTTGGCGGGAGGGCCCTACGAGCAGTACTTC. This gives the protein CASSQDLAGGPYEQYF.

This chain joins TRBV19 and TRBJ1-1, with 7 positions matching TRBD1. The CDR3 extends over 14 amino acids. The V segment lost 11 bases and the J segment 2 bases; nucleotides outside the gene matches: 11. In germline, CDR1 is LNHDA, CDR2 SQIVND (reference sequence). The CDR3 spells CASTVGQSNTEAFF. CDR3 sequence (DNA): TGTGCCTCGACGGTGGGACAGTCAAACACTGAAGCTTTCTTT.

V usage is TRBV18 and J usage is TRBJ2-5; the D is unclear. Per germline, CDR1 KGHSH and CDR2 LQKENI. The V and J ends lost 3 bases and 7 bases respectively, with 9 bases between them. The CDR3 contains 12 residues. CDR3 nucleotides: TGTGCCAGCTCACCCTTCGGCGGGACCCAGTACTTC. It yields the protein CASSPFGGTQYF.

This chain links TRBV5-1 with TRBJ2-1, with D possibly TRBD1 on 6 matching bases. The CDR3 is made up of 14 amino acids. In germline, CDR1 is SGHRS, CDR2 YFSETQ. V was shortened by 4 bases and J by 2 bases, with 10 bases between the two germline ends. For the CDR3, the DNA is TGCGCCAGCAGCCAAAGGACAGCCTACAATGAGCAGTTCTTC. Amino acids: CASSQRTAYNEQFF.

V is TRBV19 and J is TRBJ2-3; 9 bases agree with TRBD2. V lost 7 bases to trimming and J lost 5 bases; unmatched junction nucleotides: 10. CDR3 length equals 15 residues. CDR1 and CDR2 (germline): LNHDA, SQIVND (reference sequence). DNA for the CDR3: TGTGCCAGTATTCTAGCGGGACGACCAGGAGATACGCAGTATTTT. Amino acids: CASILAGRPGDTQYF.

The CDR3 spells CASSPEQGSGYTF. CDR3 nucleotide sequence: TGTGCCAGCAGCCCCGAACAGGGGTCTGGCTACACCTTC. The rearrangement uses TRBV7-8 and TRBJ1-2, with 7 bases fitting TRBD1. Germline V gene sequence: CDR1 SGHVS, CDR2 FQNEAQ. Trimming removed 5 bases from V and 7 bases from J; junction bases left unmatched: 7. The CDR3 covers 13 residues. Filled out from reference TRBV7-8 and TRBJ1-2, the complete variable domain reads GAGVSQSPRYKVAKRGQDVALRCDPISGHVSLFWYQQALGQGPEFLTYFQNEAQLDKSGLPSDRFFAERPEGSVSTLKIQRTQQEDSAVYLCASSPEQGSGYTFGSGTRLTVV.

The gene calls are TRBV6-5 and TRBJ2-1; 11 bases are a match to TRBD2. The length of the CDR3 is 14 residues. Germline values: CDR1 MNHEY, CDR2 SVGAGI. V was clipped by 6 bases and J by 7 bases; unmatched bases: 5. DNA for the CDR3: TGTGCCAGCAGCACCGGGACTAGCGGAAATGAGCAGTTCTTC. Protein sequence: CASSTGTSGNEQFF.

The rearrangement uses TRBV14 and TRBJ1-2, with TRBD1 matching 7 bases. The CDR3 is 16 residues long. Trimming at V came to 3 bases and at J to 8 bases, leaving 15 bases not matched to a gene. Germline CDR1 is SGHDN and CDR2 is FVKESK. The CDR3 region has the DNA TGTGCCAGCAGCCACCGGGACAGACCACCCTGGGGCGGCTACACCTTC. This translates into CASSHRDRPPWGGYTF.

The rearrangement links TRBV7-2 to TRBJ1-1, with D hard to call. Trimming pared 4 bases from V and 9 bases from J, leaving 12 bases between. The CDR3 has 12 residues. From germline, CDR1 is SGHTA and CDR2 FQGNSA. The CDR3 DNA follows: TGTGCCAGCAGCTCCCCGGGGTATCAAGCTTTCTTT. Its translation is CASSSPGYQAFF.

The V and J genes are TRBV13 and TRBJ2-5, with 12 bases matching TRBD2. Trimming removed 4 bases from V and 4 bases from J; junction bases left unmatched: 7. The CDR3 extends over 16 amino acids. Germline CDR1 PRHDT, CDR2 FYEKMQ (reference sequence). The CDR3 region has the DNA TGTGCCAGCAGCTCCGAAACTAGCGGGGGGTTAGAGACCCAGTACTTC. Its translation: CASSSETSGGLETQYF.

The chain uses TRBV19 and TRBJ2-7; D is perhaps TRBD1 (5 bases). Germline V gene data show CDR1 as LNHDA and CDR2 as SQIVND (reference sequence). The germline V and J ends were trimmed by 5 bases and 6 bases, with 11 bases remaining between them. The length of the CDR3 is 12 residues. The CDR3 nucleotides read TGTGCCAGTAGTCCAGGGTTGGGCGAGCAGTACTTC. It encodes CASSPGLGEQYF.

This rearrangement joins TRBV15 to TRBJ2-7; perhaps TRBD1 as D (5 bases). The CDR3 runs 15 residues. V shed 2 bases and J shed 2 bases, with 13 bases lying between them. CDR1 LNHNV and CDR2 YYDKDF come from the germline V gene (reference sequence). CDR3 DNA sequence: TGTGCCACCAGCAGAACTAACAGGTTACCCTACGAGCAGTACTTC. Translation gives CATSRTNRLPYEQYF.

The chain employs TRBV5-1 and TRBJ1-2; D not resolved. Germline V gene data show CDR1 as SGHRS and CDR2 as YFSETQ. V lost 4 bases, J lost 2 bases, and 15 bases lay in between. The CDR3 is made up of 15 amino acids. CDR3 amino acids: CASSPLVTINYGYTF. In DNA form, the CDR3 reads TGCGCCAGCAGCCCACTGGTCACCATCAACTATGGCTACACCTTC.

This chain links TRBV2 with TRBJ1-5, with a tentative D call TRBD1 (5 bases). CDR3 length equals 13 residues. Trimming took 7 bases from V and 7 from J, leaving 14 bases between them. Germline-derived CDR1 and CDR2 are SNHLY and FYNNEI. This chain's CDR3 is CASNRGGAQPQHF. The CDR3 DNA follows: TGTGCCAGCAACCGCGGGGGAGCACAGCCCCAGCATTTT.

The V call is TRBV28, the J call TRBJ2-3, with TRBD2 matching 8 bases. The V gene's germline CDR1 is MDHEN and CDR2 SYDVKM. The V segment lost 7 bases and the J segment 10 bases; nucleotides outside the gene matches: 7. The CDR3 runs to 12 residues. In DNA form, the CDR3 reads TGTGCCAGCACCTCAGCGGGAGCCTCGCAGTATTTT. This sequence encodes CASTSAGASQYF. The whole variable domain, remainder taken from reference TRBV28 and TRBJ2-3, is DVKVTQSSRYLVKRTGEKVFLECVQDMDHENMFWYRQDPGLGLRLIYFSYDVKMKEKGDIPEGYSVSREKKERFSLILESASTNQTSMYLCASTSAGASQYFGPGTRLTVL.

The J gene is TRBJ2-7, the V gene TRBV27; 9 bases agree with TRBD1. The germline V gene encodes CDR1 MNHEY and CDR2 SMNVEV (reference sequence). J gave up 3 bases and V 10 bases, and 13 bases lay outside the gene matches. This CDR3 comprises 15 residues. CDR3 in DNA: TGTGCCACCAAACTCCGGGACAGGGTATTCTACGAGCAGTACTTC. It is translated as CATKLRDRVFYEQYF.

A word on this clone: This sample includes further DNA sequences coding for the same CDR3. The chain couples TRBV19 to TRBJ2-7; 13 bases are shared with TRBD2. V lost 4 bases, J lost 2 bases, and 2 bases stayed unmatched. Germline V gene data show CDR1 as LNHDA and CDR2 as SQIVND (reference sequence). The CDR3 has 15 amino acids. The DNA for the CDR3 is TGTGCCAGTAGTAGAGGACTAGCGGGAGCCTACGAGCAGTACTTC. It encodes CASSRGLAGAYEQYF. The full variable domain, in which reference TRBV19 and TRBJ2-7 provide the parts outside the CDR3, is DGGITQSPKYLFRKEGQNVTLSCEQNLNHDAMYWYRQDPGQGLRLIYYSQIVNDFQKGDIAEGYSVSREKKESFPLTVTSAQKNPTAFYLCASSRGLAGAYEQYFGPGTRLTVT.

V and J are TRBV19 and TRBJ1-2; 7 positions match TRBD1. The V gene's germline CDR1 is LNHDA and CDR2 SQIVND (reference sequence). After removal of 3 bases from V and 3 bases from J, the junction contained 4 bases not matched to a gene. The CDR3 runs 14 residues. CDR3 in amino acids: CASSIGGGHYGYTF. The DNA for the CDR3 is TGTGCCAGTAGTATCGGAGGGGGCCACTATGGCTACACCTTC.

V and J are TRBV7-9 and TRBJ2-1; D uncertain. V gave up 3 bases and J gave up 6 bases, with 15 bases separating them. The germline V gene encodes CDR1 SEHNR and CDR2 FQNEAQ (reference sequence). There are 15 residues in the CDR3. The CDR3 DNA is TGTGCCAGCAGCTTTACTTACCCGCCCCCCAATGAGCAGTTCTTC. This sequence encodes CASSFTYPPPNEQFF.

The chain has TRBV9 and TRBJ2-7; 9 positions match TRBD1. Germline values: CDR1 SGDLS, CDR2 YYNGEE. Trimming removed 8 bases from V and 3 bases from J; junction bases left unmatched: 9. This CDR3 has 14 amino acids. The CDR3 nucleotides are TGTGCCAGGATCCGGGACAGGGTTAACTACGAGCAGTACTTC. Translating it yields CARIRDRVNYEQYF.

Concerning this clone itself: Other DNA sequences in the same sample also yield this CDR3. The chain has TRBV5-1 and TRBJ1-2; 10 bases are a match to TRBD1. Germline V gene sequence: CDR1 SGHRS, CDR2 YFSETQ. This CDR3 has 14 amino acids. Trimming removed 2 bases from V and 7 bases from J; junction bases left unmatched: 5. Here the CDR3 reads CASSLNRDRGGYTF. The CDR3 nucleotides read TGCGCCAGCAGCTTAAACCGGGACAGGGGTGGCTACACCTTC.

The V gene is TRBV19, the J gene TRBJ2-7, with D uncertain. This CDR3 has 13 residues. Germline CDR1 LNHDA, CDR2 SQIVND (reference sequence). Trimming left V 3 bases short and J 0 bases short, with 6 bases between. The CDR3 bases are TGTGCCAGTAGTATTACGGGCTCCTACGAGCAGTACTTC. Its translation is CASSITGSYEQYF.

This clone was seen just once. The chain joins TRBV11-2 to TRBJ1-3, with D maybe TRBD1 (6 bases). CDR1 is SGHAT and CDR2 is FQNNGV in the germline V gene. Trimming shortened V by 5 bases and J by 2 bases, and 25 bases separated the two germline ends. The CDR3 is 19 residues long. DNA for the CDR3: TGTGCCAGCAGCCTACTAATTCCGAAGGGGACACTCGCTGGAAACACCATATATTTT. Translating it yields CASSLLIPKGTLAGNTIYF.

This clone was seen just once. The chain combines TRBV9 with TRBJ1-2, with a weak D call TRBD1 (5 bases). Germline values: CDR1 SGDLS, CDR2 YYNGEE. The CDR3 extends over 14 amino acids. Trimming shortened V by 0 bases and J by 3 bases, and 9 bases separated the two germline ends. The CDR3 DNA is TGTGCCAGCAGCGTAGCGGGGGTCGACTATGGCTACACCTTC. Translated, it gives CASSVAGVDYGYTF.

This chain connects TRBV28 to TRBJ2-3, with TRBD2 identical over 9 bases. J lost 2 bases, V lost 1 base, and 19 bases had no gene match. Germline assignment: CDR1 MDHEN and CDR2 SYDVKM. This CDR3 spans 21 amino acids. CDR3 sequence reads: CASSLFRVGDIAGAVTDTQYF. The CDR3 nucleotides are TGTGCCAGCAGTTTATTCCGAGTGGGAGATATAGCGGGAGCCGTCACAGATACGCAGTATTTT.

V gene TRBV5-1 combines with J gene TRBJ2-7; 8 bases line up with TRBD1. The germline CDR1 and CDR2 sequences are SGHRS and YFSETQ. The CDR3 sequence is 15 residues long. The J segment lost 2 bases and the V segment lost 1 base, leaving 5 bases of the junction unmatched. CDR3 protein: CASSLMGQVTYEQYF. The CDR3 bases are TGCGCCAGCAGCTTGATGGGACAGGTTACCTACGAGCAGTACTTC.

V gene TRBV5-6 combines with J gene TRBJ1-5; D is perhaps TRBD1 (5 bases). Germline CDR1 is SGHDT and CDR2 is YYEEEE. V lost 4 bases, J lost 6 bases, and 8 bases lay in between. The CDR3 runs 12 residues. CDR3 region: CASSERGQPQHF. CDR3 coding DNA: TGTGCCAGCAGCGAAAGGGGTCAGCCCCAGCATTTT.